This section outlines one TCR beta chain sequence together with its context. The germline gives CDR1 MGHRA, CDR2 YSYEKL. V lost 1 base, J lost 3 bases, and 13 bases stayed unmatched. The CDR3 sequence is 18 residues long. These data come from a study of OX40 agonist ivuxolimab in advanced cancers. Study information: The diagnoses of dose-escalation patients were hepatocellular carcinoma, melanoma, renal cell or head and neck cancer.

Clones were sequenced by immunoSEQ multiplex PCR, and TCRdb holds only the in-frame ones, with some missing. The sample contains about 60,000 clones, around 90% of which appear only once. This clonotype was obtained from an adult with an advanced solid tumor such as melanoma, head and neck, liver or kidney cancer. The sequenced sample was CD4+ or CD8+ T cells sorted from blood, obtained in a trial of the OX40 agonist ivuxolimab. This chain connects TRBV4-1 to TRBJ2-5; 8 positions agree with TRBD2. CDR3 sequence: CASSQARGVAGLEETQYF. The CDR3 bases are TGCGCCAGCAGCCAAGCGCGTGGAGTAGCGGGGTTGGAAGAGACCCAGTACTTC.